This T cell receptor beta chain is from a study of cytomegalovirus exposure and HLA in healthy donors. The PCR employed 60 Vbeta primers together with 13 Jbeta primers. Sequencing used immunoSEQ multiplex PCR; TCRdb keeps in-frame clones, though not all of them. The sample lists around 200,000 clones, 84% occurring once. V trimming: 0 bases; J trimming: 5 bases; junction bases outside the gene matches: 8. The V gene's germline CDR1 is MGHRA and CDR2 YSYEKL. The CDR3 runs to 16 residues. Sample: PBMCs. The origin of this receptor is a woman in her 50s in good health and CMV-seropositive. This chain joins TRBV4-1 and TRBJ2-5; the match to TRBD2 covers 8 bases. In DNA form, the CDR3 reads TGCGCCAGCAGCCAAGAGCCGGGGGGGCCAGGTGAGACCCAGTACTTC. Translating it yields CASSQEPGGPGETQYF.